Each of the 10 T cell receptor beta chains below was sequenced from the same sample in a study of shared clonotypes between healthy human individuals. CD45RO-negative cells were positively selected for CCR7, leaving out terminally differentiated effector memory CD45RA+ cells. Clones were sequenced by immunoSEQ multiplex PCR, and TCRdb holds only the in-frame ones, with some missing. The sample has nearly 2 million clones, around 96% seen once; the top ten hold approximately 1%. Material for sequencing was naive CD8+ T cells sorted from blood. These receptors were obtained from a man aged 18 to 29 in good health.

With respect to this clone: Other DNA sequences in the sample encode the same CDR3. The chain combines TRBV7-9 with TRBJ2-5, with D possibly TRBD2 on 5 matching bases. CDR1 and CDR2 from the germline V gene are SEHNR and FQNEAQ (reference sequence). The CDR3 consists of 13 residues. V gave up 5 bases and J gave up 0 bases, with 7 bases separating them. The CDR3 DNA reads TGTGCCAGCAGCCCGACTAACCAAGAGACCCAGTACTTC. Translation gives CASSPTNQETQYF. The whole variable domain, remainder taken from reference TRBV7-9 and TRBJ2-5, is DTGVSQNPRHKITKRGQNVTFRCDPISEHNRLYWYRQTLGQGPEFLTYFQNEAQLEKSRLLSDRFSAERPKGSFSTLEIQRTEQGDSAMYLCASSPTNQETQYFGPGTRLLVL.

The chain has TRBV28 and TRBJ1-2; D not resolved. The germline V gene has CDR1 MDHEN and CDR2 SYDVKM. This CDR3 comprises 15 residues. V lost 1 base and J 4 bases, leaving 13 bases between the germline ends. Here the CDR3 reads CASSLSDSLAYGYTF. In DNA, the CDR3 is TGTGCCAGCAGTTTATCGGACTCCCTTGCCTATGGCTACACCTTC.

The V gene is TRBV7-6, the J gene TRBJ2-5; 8 bases are a match to TRBD2. Germline V gene sequence: CDR1 SGHVS, CDR2 FNYEAQ. With V trimmed by 5 bases and J by 7 bases, 12 bases remained unmatched. This CDR3 has 15 amino acids. The CDR3 is CASSLTLAGSGTQYF. DNA for the CDR3: TGTGCCAGCAGCCTTACCTTAGCGGGGTCAGGGACCCAGTACTTC.

V usage is TRBV5-8 and J usage is TRBJ2-5; D is tentatively TRBD1 or TRBD2 (5 bases each). There are 15 residues in the CDR3. Germline V gives CDR1 SGHTS, CDR2 YDEGEE. V gave up 3 bases and J gave up 7 bases, with 19 bases separating them. CDR3 sequence reads: CASSSRGPASATQYF. Here the CDR3 DNA reads TGTGCCAGCAGCTCCCGGGGCCCCGCTTCAGCGACCCAGTACTTC.

CDR3 DNA: TGTGCCAGTAGTTCCGACTATGAGACTGAAGCTTTCTTT. This sequence encodes CASSSDYETEAFF. The chain recombines TRBV19 with TRBJ1-1; D call uncertain. The germline V gene encodes CDR1 LNHDA and CDR2 SQIVND (reference sequence). Trimming pared 5 bases from V and 5 bases from J, leaving 12 bases between. The CDR3 extends over 13 amino acids. The variable domain in full, completed from reference TRBV19 and TRBJ1-1, reads DGGITQSPKYLFRKEGQNVTLSCEQNLNHDAMYWYRQDPGQGLRLIYYSQIVNDFQKGDIAEGYSVSREKKESFPLTVTSAQKNPTAFYLCASSSDYETEAFFGQGTRLTVV.

V gene TRBV5-6 combines with J gene TRBJ1-2, with unresolved D. Germline assignment: CDR1 SGHDT and CDR2 YYEEEE. V lost 0 bases and J 8 bases, leaving 14 bases between the germline ends. The CDR3 extends over 14 amino acids. Here the CDR3 reads CASSLVAAAAGYTF. The CDR3 region has the DNA TGTGCCAGCAGCTTGGTGGCGGCGGCCGCAGGCTACACCTTC.

DNA for the CDR3: TGTGCCAGCAGGGGTCTTTTGACTTCAGGTTCGAACACCGGGGAGCTGTTTTTT. Encoded protein: CASRGLLTSGSNTGELFF. The rearrangement uses TRBV5-6 and TRBJ2-2; D is unresolved. V was trimmed by 5 bases and J by 0 bases, leaving 20 bases between them. Germline V CDR1 and CDR2: SGHDT, YYEEEE. The CDR3 length is 18 residues.

V usage is TRBV6-5 and J usage is TRBJ1-1; 7 bases agree with TRBD1. With V trimmed by 4 bases and J by 7 bases, 9 bases remained unmatched. The germline V gene has CDR1 MNHEY and CDR2 SVGAGI. The CDR3 totals 14 residues. CDR3 in DNA: TGTGCCAGCAGTTCGCTGGCAGGGGGGGATGAAGCTTTCTTT. Its translation is CASSSLAGGDEAFF.

V is TRBV4-3 and J is TRBJ2-7; 11 bases agree with TRBD2. Germline-derived CDR1 and CDR2 are LGHNA and YSLEER. The CDR3 has 16 amino acids. Trimming removed 4 bases from V and 3 bases from J; junction bases left unmatched: 8. Here the CDR3 reads CASSPGPTSGIYEQYF. The CDR3 coding sequence is TGCGCCAGCAGCCCGGGACCGACTAGCGGGATCTACGAGCAGTACTTC.

V and J are TRBV4-3 and TRBJ1-2; 10 nucleotides match TRBD1. Germline loops: CDR1 LGHNA, CDR2 YSLEER. This CDR3 has 14 residues. The V and J ends lost 3 bases and 6 bases, in that order; junction bases with no gene match: 4. CDR3 coding DNA: TGCGCCAGCAGCCATCCGGGGACAGGGGATGGCTACACCTTC. This sequence encodes CASSHPGTGDGYTF.